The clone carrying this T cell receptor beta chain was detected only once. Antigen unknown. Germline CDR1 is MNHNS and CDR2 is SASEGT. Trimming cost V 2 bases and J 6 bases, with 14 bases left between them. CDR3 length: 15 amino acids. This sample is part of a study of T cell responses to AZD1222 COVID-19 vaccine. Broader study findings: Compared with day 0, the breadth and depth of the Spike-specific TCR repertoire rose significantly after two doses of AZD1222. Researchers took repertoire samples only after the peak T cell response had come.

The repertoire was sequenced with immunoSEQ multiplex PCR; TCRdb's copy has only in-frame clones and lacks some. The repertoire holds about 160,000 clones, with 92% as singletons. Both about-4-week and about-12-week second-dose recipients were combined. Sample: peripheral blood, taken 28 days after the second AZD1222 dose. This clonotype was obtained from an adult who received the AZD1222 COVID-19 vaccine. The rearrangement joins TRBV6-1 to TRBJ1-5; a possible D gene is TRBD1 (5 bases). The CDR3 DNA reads TGTGCCAGCAGTGAACTGGGGAGGGGCGGTCAGCCCCAGCATTTT. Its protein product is CASSELGRGGQPQHF.